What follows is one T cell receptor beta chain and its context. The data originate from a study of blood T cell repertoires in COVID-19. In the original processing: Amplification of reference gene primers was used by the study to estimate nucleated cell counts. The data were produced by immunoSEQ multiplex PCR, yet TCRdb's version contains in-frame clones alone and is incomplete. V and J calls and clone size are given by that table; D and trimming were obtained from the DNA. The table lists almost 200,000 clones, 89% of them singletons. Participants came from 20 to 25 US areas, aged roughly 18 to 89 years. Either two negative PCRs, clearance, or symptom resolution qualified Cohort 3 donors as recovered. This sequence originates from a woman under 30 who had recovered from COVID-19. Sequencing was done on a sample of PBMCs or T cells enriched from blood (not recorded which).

The CDR3 region is CASSLSGTGSSPQHF. The CDR3 DNA is TGCGCCAGCAGCTTGTCGGGGACAGGTAGCTCGCCCCAGCATTTT. The chain recombines TRBV5-1 with TRBJ1-5, with TRBD1 matching 8 bases. The V and J ends lost 1 base and 9 bases, in that order; junction bases with no gene match: 9. CDR3 size: 15 residues. Germline CDR1 reads SGHRS; CDR2 reads YFSETQ. Full variable domain (outside the CDR3, taken from reference TRBV5-1 and TRBJ1-5): KAGVTQTPRYLIKTRGQQVTLSCSPISGHRSVSWYQQTPGQGLQFLFEYFSETQRNKGNFPGRFSGRQFSNSRSEMNVSTLELGDSALYLCASSLSGTGSSPQHFGDGTRLSIL.